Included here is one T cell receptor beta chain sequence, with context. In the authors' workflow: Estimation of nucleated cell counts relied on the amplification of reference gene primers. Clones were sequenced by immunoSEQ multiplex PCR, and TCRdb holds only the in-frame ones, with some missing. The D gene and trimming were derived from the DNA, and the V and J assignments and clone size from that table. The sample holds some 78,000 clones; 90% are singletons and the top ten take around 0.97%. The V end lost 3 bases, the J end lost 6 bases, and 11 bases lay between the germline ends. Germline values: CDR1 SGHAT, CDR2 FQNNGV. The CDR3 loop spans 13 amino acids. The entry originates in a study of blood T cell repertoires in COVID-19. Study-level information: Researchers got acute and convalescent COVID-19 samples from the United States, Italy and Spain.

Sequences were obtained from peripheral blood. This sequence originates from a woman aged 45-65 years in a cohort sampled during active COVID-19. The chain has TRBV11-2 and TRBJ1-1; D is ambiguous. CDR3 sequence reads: CASSFAEPAEAFF. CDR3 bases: TGTGCCAGCAGCTTCGCGGAGCCAGCTGAAGCTTTCTTT.